This T cell receptor (beta chain) was profiled in a study of blood T cell repertoires in COVID-19. Enrollment of patients from Seattle took place during active infection, with longitudinal follow-up. The V segment lost 4 bases and the J segment 8 bases; nucleotides outside the gene matches: 5. Germline V gene sequence: CDR1 SEHNR, CDR2 FQNEAQ (reference sequence). This CDR3 is built from 14 residues. As handled by the study authors: Amplifying reference gene primers gave estimates of nucleated cell counts. The table came from immunoSEQ multiplex PCR; TCRdb's copy has only in-frame clones and leaves some out. V and J calls plus clone size are reproduced from that table; the DNA served to infer D and trimming. The table has hundreds of thousands of clones, about nine tenths seen once.

The TCR originated in a man aged 50-59 years with COVID-19, enrolled during active disease. This chain joins TRBV7-9 and TRBJ1-2; 12 nucleotides line up with TRBD1. The source material was peripheral blood. This chain's CDR3 is CASSSGTGGDGYTF. CDR3 in DNA: TGTGCCAGCAGCTCCGGGACAGGGGGCGACGGCTACACCTTC.